The 8 T cell receptor beta chains below all came from one sample that was sequenced in a study of molecular identifiers for immune sequencing clone quantification (dated by TCRdb to 2017 to 2018). Library method: PCR. The instrument was an Illumina HiSeq 4000. Using fastp at Q25 and MiXCR, TCRdb reprocessed the public reads and kept productive beta chains. Records with the same CDR3 protein are collapsed into one entry carrying the most frequent genes and DNA. The sample includes some 100,000 distinct CDR3 sequences, with around a fifth observed a single time. Jointly, the top ten make up roughly 0.93% of the sample. Sequencing used naive CD8+ T cells from blood, with Jurkat cell RNA spiked in. In the paper's terms, the cell subset or site label means: FACS-sorted CD8+CD4-CCR7+CD45RA+ naive T cells. These receptors were taken from a human donor in good health. Some libraries in this study had Jurkat cell RNA spiked in.

This clonotype was observed at least ten times. The rearrangement uses TRBV4-3 and TRBJ2-1, with D tentatively TRBD1 (6 bases). The CDR3 runs to 16 residues. The V end lost 0 bases, the J end lost 4 bases, and 13 bases lay between the germline ends. CDR1 and CDR2 from the germline V gene are LGHNA and YSLEER. The CDR3 loop reads CASSQEAGQTYNEQFF. CDR3 DNA sequence: TGCGCCAGCAGCCAAGAAGCAGGACAGACATACAATGAGCAGTTCTTC.

This clonotype was found many times. This sequence joins TRBV21-1 and TRBJ2-5. TRBV21-1 is designated a pseudogene. This CDR3 spans 16 amino acids. CDR3 sequence reads: CASSKPPLNHQETQYF. In DNA form, the CDR3 reads TGTGCCAGCAGCAAACCGCCACTTAACCATCAAGAGACCCAGTACTTC.

This clonotype was counted many times. One end of the junction varies from germline; a read error may be responsible. The chain recombines TRBV7-9 with TRBJ2-7; 9 nucleotides agree with TRBD2. CDR1 and CDR2 from the germline V gene are SEHNR and FQNEAQ (reference sequence). CDR3 length equals 18 residues. The CDR3: CASSLGLRTSEFSDEQYF. Written as DNA, the CDR3 is TGTGCCAGCAGCTTAGGTCTCAGGACTAGCGAGTTCTCCGACGAGCAGTACTTC.

This clonotype was seen many times. V is TRBV27 and J is TRBJ2-7; D remains unclear. The V gene lost 5 bases and the J gene lost 0 bases, with 11 bases spanning the gap. This CDR3 spans 14 amino acids. Germline assignment: CDR1 MNHEY and CDR2 SMNVEV (reference sequence). DNA of the CDR3: TGTGCCAGCAGTCCTAGTTCGAGCTCCTACGAGCAGTACTTC. It is translated as CASSPSSSSYEQYF.

Ten or more counts support this clonotype. The genes are TRBV6-5 and TRBJ1-3; D may be TRBD1 (6 bases). The CDR3 covers 15 residues. Trimming left V 2 bases short and J 0 bases short, with 8 bases between. Germline V gene data show CDR1 as MNHEY and CDR2 as SVGAGI. Written as DNA, the CDR3 is TGTGCCAGCAGTTACGGACAGTCCTCTGGAAACACCATATATTTT. Protein sequence: CASSYGQSSGNTIYF.

The sample holds a few counts of this clonotype. This rearrangement joins TRBV11-3 to TRBJ2-1, with TRBD2 matching over 7 bases. Trimming removed 5 bases from V and 12 bases from J; junction bases left unmatched: 4. Germline CDR1 reads SGHNT; CDR2 reads YENEEA. This CDR3 contains 11 residues. The CDR3 bases are TGTGCCAGCAGCCCGGGGGGACTGCAGTTCTTC. Its translation is CASSPGGLQFF. The full variable domain, with the rest looked up from reference TRBV11-3 and TRBJ2-1, is EAGVVQSPRYKIIEKKQPVAFWCNPISGHNTLYWYLQNLGQGPELLIRYENEEAVDDSQLPKDRFSAERLKGVDSTLKIQPAELGDSAVYLCASSPGGLQFFGPGTRLTVL.

This clonotype appeared many times. J is TRBJ1-3 and V is TRBV15, with no clear D. V was trimmed by 3 bases and J by 0 bases, leaving 12 bases between them. Looked up from germline, CDR1 is LNHNV and CDR2 is YYDKDF (reference sequence). This CDR3 is built from 16 residues. CDR3 in DNA: TGTGCCACCAGCAGGGAGAAAGAGCTCTCTGGAAACACCATATATTTT. Protein product: CATSREKELSGNTIYF.

In the case of this clonotype: Here the CDR3 omits its conserved ending phenylalanine or tryptophan, so a read error is the likely source. The chain links TRBV18 to TRBJ1-1; D call uncertain. Per the germline V gene, CDR1 is KGHSH and CDR2 is LQKENI. The V end was cut by 3 bases, the J end by 1 base, with 9 bases between. This CDR3 contains 14 residues. The CDR3, as DNA: TGTGCCAGCTCACCCATACCTCCGAACACTGAAGCTTTCCTT. It specifies CASSPIPPNTEAFL.